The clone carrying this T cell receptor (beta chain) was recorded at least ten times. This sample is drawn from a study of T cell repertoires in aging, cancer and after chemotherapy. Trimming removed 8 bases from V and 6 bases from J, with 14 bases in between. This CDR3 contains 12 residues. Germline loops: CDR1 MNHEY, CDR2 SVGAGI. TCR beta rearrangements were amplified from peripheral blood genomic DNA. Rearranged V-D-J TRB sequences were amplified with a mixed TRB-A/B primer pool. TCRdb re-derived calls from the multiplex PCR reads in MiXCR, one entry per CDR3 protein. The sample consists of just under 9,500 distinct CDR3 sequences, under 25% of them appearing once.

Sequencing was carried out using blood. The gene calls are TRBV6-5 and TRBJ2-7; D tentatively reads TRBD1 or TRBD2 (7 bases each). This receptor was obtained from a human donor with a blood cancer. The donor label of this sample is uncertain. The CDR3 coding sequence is TGTGCCAGCTCAGGGGGGGGTGTCGAGCAGTACTTC. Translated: CASSGGGVEQYF.